This TCR beta chain was sequenced during a study of long-term antiretroviral therapy in people with HIV. Researchers ran immunoSEQ v3.0 at survey level. The table came from immunoSEQ multiplex PCR; TCRdb's copy has only in-frame clones and leaves some out. This sample has around 30,000 clones, with about 85% found just once. This CDR3 spans 16 amino acids. Trimming pared 0 bases from V and 6 bases from J, leaving 15 bases between. Germline assignment: CDR1 MNHEY and CDR2 SVGAGI. The V call is TRBV6-5, the J call TRBJ2-1; D is possibly TRBD2 (6 bases). The starting material was unsorted PBMCs, obtained 2.3 years after starting antiretroviral therapy. The source of this sequence is a man in his forties with HIV. CDR3: CASSYSGGRVGNEQFF. In nucleotides, the CDR3 is TGTGCCAGCAGTTACTCCGGGGGAAGGGTCGGCAATGAGCAGTTCTTC.